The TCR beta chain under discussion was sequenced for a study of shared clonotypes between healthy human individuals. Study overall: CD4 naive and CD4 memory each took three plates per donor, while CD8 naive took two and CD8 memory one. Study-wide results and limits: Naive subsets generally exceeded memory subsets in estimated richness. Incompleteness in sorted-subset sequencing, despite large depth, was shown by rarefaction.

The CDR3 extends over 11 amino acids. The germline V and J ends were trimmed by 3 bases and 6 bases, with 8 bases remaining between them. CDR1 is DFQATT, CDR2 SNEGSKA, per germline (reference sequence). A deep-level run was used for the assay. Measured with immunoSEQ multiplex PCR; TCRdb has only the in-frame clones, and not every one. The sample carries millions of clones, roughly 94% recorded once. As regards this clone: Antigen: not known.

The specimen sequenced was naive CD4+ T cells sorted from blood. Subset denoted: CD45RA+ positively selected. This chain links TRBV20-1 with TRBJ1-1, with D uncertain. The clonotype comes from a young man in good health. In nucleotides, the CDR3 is TGCAGTGCTAGCAGACAAGCTGAAGCTTTCTTT. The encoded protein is CSASRQAEAFF.